This T cell receptor (beta chain) comes out of a study of shared clonotypes between healthy human individuals. Germline V gene data show CDR1 as SEHNR and CDR2 as FQNEAQ (reference sequence). V was shortened by 6 bases and J by 5 bases, with 20 bases between the two germline ends. This CDR3 has 16 residues. Produced via immunoSEQ multiplex PCR; TCRdb's table is partial and in-frame only. The data hold roughly 590,000 clones, with less than 97% observed a single time. On this clone: Its matching antigen is unknown.

Broader study findings: Clonotypes that were shared across a handful of donors made up approximately 5% of naive CD4 clonotypes. Depth was large, yet rarefaction showed that sorted-subset sequencing was incomplete.

Cells designated naive CD8 were CD45RO-negative and were positively selected for CCR7, with terminally differentiated effector memory CD45RA+ cells excluded. The sequencing sample was made of naive CD8+ T cells sorted from blood. The chain recombines TRBV7-9 with TRBJ2-1, with D possibly being TRBD2 (5 bases). The clonotype comes from a woman aged 25 to 39 in good health. CDR3 in DNA: TGTGCCAGCAGGGGAGATTGGACCCAGAGCCACAATGAGCAGTTCTTC. Its translation: CASRGDWTQSHNEQFF.